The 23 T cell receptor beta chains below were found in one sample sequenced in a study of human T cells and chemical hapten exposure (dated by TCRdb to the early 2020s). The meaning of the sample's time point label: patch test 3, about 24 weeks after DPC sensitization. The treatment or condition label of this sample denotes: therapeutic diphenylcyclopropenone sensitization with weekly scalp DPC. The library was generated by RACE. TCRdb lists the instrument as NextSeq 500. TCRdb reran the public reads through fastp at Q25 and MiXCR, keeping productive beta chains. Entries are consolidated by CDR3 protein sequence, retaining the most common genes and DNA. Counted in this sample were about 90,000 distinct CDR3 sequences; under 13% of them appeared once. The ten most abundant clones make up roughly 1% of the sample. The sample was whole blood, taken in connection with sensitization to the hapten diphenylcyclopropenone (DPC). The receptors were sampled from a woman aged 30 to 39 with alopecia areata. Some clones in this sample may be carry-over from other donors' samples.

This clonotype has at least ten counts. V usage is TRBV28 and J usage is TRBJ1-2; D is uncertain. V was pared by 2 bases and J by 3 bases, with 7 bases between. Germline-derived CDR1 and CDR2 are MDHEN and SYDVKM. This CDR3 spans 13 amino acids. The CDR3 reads CASSLIGYYGYTF. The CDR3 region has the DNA TGTGCCAGCAGTTTAATCGGCTACTATGGCTACACCTTC.

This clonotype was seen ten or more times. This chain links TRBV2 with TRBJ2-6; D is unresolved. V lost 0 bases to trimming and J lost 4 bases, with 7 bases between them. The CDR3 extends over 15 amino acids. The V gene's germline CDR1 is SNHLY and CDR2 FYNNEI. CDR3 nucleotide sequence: TGTGCCAGCAGTGAAGCGGATGACGGGGCCAACGTCCTGACTTTC. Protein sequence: CASSEADDGANVLTF.

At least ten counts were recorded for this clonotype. The CDR3 DNA reads as TGTGCCAGCAGCGTAGGACAGGGGGCGAACCTGAACTGGCCCCAGCATTTT. Translated: CASSVGQGANLNWPQHF. The chain uses TRBV7-8 and TRBJ1-5; TRBD1 aligns across 11 bases. From germline, CDR1 is SGHVS and CDR2 FQNEAQ. This CDR3 contains 17 residues. Losses at the gene ends were 5 bases for V and 9 bases for J; bases not matched to a gene: 15.

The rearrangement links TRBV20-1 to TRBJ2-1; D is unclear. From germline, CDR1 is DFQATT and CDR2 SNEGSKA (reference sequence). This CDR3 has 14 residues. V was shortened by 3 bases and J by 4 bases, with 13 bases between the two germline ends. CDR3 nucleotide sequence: TGCAGTGCTAGCAGGAGAGTTCCGTACAATGAGCAGTTCTTC. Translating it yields CSASRRVPYNEQFF.

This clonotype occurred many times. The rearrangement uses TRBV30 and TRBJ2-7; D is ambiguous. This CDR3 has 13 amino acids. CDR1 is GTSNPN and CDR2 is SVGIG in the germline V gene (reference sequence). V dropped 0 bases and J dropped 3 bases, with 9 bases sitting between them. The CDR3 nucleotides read TGTGCCTGGAGTGTAGGGCAGCACTACGAGCAGTACGTC. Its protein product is CAWSVGQHYEQYV.

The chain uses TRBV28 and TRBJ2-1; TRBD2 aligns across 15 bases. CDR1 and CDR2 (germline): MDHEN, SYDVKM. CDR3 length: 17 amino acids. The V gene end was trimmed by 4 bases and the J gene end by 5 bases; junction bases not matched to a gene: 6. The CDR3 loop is CASSSLGLAGGDNEQFF. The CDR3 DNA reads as TGTGCCAGCAGTTCCCTCGGACTAGCGGGAGGGGACAATGAGCAGTTCTTC.

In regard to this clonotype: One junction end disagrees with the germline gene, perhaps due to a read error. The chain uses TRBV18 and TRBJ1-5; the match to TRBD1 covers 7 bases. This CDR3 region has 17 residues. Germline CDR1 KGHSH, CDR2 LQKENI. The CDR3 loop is CANSPMGQSDSNQPQHF. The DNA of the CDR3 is TGTGCCAACTCACCGATGGGACAGTCTGATAGCAATCAGCCCCAGCATTTT.

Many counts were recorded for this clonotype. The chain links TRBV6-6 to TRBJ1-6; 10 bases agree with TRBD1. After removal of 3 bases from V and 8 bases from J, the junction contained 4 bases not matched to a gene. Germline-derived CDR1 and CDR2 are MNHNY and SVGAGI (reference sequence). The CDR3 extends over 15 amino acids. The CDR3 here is CASSYGGQGYSPLHF. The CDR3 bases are TGTGCCAGCAGTTATGGGGGACAGGGGTATTCACCCCTCCACTTT.

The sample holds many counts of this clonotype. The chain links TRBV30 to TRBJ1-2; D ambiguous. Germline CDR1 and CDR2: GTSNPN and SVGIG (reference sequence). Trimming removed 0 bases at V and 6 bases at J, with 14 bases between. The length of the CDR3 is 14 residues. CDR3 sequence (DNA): TGTGCCTGGAGTGTAGGTTCCAGTATCAATGGCTACACCTTC. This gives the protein CAWSVGSSINGYTF.

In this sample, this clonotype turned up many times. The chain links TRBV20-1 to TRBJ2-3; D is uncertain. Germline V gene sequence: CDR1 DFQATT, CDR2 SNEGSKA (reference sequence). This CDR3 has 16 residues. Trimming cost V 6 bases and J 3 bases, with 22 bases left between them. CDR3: CSAHQDPFTRTDTQYF. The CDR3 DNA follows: TGCAGTGCCCATCAGGACCCCTTCACGCGTACAGATACGCAGTATTTT.

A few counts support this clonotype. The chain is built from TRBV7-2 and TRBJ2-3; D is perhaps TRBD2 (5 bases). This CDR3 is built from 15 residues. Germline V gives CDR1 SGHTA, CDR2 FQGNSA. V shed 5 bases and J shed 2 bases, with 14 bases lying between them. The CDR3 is CASSQLLAFTDTQYF. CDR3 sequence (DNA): TGTGCCAGCAGCCAACTCCTAGCTTTCACAGATACGCAGTATTTT.

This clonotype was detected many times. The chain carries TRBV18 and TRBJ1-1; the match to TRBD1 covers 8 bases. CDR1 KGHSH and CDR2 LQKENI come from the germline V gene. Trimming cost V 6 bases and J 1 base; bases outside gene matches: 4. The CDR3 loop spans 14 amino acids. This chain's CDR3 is CASSPGTGNTEAFF. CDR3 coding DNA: TGTGCCAGCTCGCCAGGGACAGGGAACACTGAAGCTTTCTTT. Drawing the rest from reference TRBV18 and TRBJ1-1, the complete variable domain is NAGVMQNPRHLVRRRGQEARLRCSPMKGHSHVYWYRQLPEEGLKFMVYLQKENIIDESGMPKERFSAEFPKEGPSILRIQQVVRGDSAAYFCASSPGTGNTEAFFGQGTRLTVV.

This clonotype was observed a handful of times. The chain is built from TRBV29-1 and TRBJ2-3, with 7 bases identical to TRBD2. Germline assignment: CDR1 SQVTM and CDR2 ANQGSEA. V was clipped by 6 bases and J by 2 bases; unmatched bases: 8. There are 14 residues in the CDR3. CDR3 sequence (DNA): TGCAGCGTCCCGGCGGGGGATTTCACAGATACGCAGTATTTT. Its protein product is CSVPAGDFTDTQYF.

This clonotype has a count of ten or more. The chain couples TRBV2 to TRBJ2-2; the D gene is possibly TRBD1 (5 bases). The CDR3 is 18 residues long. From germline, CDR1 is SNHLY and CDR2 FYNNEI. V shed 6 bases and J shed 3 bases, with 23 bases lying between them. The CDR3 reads CASRQWGQGAPYTGELFF. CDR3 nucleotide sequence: TGTGCCAGCAGACAATGGGGCCAAGGGGCCCCGTACACCGGGGAGCTGTTTTTT.

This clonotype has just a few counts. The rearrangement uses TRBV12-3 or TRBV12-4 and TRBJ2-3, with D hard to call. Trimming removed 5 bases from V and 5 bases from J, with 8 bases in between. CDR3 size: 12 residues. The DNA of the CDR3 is TGTGCCAGCAGTATACATGGAGATACGCAGTATTTT. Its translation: CASSIHGDTQYF.

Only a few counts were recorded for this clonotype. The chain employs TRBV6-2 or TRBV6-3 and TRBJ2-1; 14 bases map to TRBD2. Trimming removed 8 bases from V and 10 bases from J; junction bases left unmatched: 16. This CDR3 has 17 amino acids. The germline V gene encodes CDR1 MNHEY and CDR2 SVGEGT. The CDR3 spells CASGTTGTSGRRGEQFF. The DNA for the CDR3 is TGTGCCAGCGGAACTACCGGGACTAGCGGGAGACGGGGAGAGCAGTTCTTC.

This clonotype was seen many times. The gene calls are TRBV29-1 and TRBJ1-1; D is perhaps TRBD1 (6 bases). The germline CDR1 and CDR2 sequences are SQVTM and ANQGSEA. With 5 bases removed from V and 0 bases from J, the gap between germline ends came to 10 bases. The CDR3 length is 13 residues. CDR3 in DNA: TGCAGCGTTAACGGACAGTTGAACACTGAAGCTTTCTTT. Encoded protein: CSVNGQLNTEAFF. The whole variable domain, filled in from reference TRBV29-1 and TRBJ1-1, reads SAVISQKPSRDICQRGTSLTIQCQVDSQVTMMFWYRQQPGQSLTLIATANQGSEATYESGFVIDKFPISRPNLTFSTLTVSNMSPEDSSIYLCSVNGQLNTEAFFGQGTRLTVV.

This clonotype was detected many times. The CDR3 loop is CASSQPGLEAQYF. In nucleotides, the CDR3 is TGTGCCAGCAGCCAACCGGGACTAGAAGCGCAGTATTTT. V and J are TRBV5-6 and TRBJ2-3; TRBD2 matches 8 bases. J was trimmed by 10 bases and V by 4 bases; bases with no gene match: 8. The CDR3 is 13 residues long. Germline CDR1 is SGHDT and CDR2 is YYEEEE.

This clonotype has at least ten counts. CDR3 region: CASSLPGQPQHF. Written as DNA, the CDR3 is TGTGCCAGCAGCTTACCTGGTCAGCCCCAGCATTTT. The gene calls are TRBV28 and TRBJ1-5; the D is unclear. V dropped 6 bases and J dropped 6 bases, with 9 bases sitting between them. This CDR3 is 12 amino acids long. Germline V CDR1 and CDR2: MDHEN, SYDVKM.

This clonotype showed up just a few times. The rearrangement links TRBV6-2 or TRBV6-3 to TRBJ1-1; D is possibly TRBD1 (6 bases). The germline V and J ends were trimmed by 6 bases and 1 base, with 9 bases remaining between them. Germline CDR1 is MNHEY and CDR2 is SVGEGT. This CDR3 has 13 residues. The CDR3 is CASSLGANTEAFF. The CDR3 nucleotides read TGTGCCAGCAGCCTGGGGGCGAACACTGAAGCTTTCTTT.

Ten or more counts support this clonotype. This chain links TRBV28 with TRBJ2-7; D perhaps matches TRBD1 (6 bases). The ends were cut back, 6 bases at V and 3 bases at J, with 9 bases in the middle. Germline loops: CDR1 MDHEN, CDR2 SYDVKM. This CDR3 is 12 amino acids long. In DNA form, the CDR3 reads TGTGCCAGCAGCTTAGGGGGCTACGAGCAGTACTTC. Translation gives CASSLGGYEQYF.

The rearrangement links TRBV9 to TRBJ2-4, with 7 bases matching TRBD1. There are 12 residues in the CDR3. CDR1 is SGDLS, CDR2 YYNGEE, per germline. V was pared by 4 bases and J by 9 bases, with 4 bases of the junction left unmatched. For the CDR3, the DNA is TGTGCCAGCAGCACAGGGGCTGGCATTCAGTACTTC. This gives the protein CASSTGAGIQYF. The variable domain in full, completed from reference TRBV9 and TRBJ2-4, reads DSGVTQTPKHLITATGQRVTLRCSPRSGDLSVYWYQQSLDQGLQFLIQYYNGEERAKGNILERFSAQQFPDLHSELNLSSLELGDSALYFCASSTGAGIQYFGAGTRLSVL.

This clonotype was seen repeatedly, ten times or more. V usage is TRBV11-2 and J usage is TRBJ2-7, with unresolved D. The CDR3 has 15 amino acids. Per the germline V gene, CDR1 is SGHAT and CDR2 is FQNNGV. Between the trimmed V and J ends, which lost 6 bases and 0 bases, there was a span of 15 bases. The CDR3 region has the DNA TGTGCCAGCAGTCAAAGCCAGCTGAGCTCCTACGAGCAGTACTTC. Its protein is CASSQSQLSSYEQYF.